A few counts support the clone carrying this TCR beta chain. Its antigen remains unknown. The source of the sample is a study of OX40 agonist ivuxolimab in advanced cancers. Study details: A male proportion of approximately 83% was recorded, with mean age approximately 57 years and range about 20 to 85. Eligibility rules accepted prior anti-PD-1, anti-PD-L1 or anti-CTLA-4 therapy, and roughly 40% had some. Whole-study results and caveats: In a subset of nonresponders, normalized T-cell clonal expansion was also low.

Looked up from germline, CDR1 is SGHVS and CDR2 is FNYEAQ. CDR3 length: 12 residues. V dropped 8 bases and J dropped 6 bases, with 14 bases sitting between them. Data came from immunoSEQ multiplex PCR; TCRdb stores just in-frame clones and leaves some out. The repertoire holds about 82,000 clones, with approximately 87% as singletons. The origin of this receptor is an adult with an advanced solid tumor such as melanoma, head and neck, liver or kidney cancer. The rearrangement uses TRBV7-6 and TRBJ2-7; D is unclear. This specimen consisted of CD4+ or CD8+ T cells sorted from blood, obtained in a trial of the OX40 agonist ivuxolimab. The chain's CDR3 is CASGAGVGEQYF. CDR3 in DNA: TGTGCCAGCGGCGCTGGGGTCGGCGAGCAGTACTTC.